Sequencing of this TCR beta chain was carried out in a study of cytomegalovirus exposure and HLA in healthy donors. Study results and caveats: According to the study, roughly 160 TCR beta chains were cytomegalovirus-associated. Later on, analysis showed that most CMV-associated TCR beta chains appeared to be HLA-restricted. Association of a missense DCLRE1C variant with TCR beta V- and J-gene trimming was reported in a later analysis.

To note about this clone: Its antigen remains unidentified.

Trimming removed 5 bases at V and 10 bases at J, with 15 bases between. The CDR3 contains 14 residues. CDR1 and CDR2 (germline): SGHTA, FQGNSA. PCR primers comprised 60 Vbeta and 13 Jbeta primers. Data came from immunoSEQ multiplex PCR; TCRdb stores just in-frame clones and leaves some out. The table includes about 120,000 clones, 65% to 85% detected once. The V gene is TRBV7-2, the J gene TRBJ1-6, with D perhaps TRBD1 (6 bases). The TCR sequence derives from a man younger than 30 in good health and CMV-seropositive. The sample consisted of PBMCs. The CDR3 region is CASSILGGVSPLHF. The CDR3 DNA reads TGTGCCAGCAGCATACTAGGGGGGGTCTCACCCCTCCACTTT.